The TCR beta chain under discussion was sequenced for a study of T cell responses to AZD1222 COVID-19 vaccine. Turning to this clone: Its antigen is undetermined.

The CDR3 sequence is 14 residues long. Germline values: CDR1 MNHNY, CDR2 SVGAGI (reference sequence). Unmatched junction bases numbered 8, after V lost 6 bases and J lost 7 bases. Using immunoSEQ multiplex PCR, the repertoire was profiled, and TCRdb retains in-frame clones only, with some absent. Of tens of thousands of clones in the sample, roughly 85% were seen once. General study findings and limits: Donor demographics were predominantly white British with a female majority; clonal diversity may be underestimated.

The sequence derives from an adult who received the AZD1222 COVID-19 vaccine. The V and J genes are TRBV6-6 and TRBJ1-5; 8 nucleotides agree with TRBD1. The sequenced sample was peripheral blood, obtained 28 days after the second AZD1222 dose. The CDR3 sequence is CASRRQGAEQPQHF. DNA for the CDR3: TGTGCCAGCAGGCGTCAGGGGGCTGAACAGCCCCAGCATTTT.